These 4 T cell receptor beta chains came from one sample sequenced in a study of T cell repertoires in cytomegalovirus infection. Which antigens these TCRs recognize remains unknown. TCRdb analysed the reads with MiXCR anew, one entry per CDR3 protein. The sample consists of around 47,000 distinct CDR3 sequences, about 20% of them appearing once. Specimen: CD8+ T cells from cultured PBMCs, collected from culture after CMV antigen stimulation. Every receptor here comes from a human donor in good health (CMV status not recorded). Some clones in this sample may be carry-over from other donors' samples.

The chain joins TRBV19 to TRBJ1-1; D gene ambiguous. CDR3 length: 11 residues. Germline CDR1 is LNHDA and CDR2 is SQIVND (reference sequence). The V gene lost 5 bases and the J gene lost 9 bases, with 10 bases spanning the gap. The CDR3 DNA reads TGTGCCAGTAGTCTACCACTGAAAGCTTTCTTT. Protein sequence: CASSLPLKAFF.

V and J are TRBV9 and TRBJ1-2; 10 bases are shared with TRBD1. Germline-derived CDR1 and CDR2 are SGDLS and YYNGEE. The J segment lost 2 bases and the V segment lost 3 bases, leaving 10 bases of the junction unmatched. The CDR3 runs to 17 residues. CDR3 nucleotide sequence: TGTGCCAGCAGCGCATGGGACAGGGGTTGGGTCAACTATGGCTACACCTTC. Residues: CASSAWDRGWVNYGYTF.

This clonotype was found a few times. This chain links TRBV7-8 with TRBJ1-2; D remains ambiguous. The length of the CDR3 is 14 residues. Between the trimmed V and J ends, which lost 0 bases and 6 bases, there was a span of 11 bases. Germline-derived CDR1 and CDR2 are SGHVS and FQNEAQ. DNA of the CDR3: TGTGCCAGCAGCTTAGCAGGAACGTTCCATGGCTACACCTTC. Translated: CASSLAGTFHGYTF.

There are a few counts of this clonotype. The chain has TRBV7-8 and TRBJ2-1; TRBD2 aligns across 10 bases. Trimming cost V 4 bases and J 0 bases; bases outside gene matches: 15. Germline values: CDR1 SGHVS, CDR2 FQNEAQ. This CDR3 contains 20 residues. CDR3 DNA sequence: TGTGCCAGCAGCTACCCTAGAGAACTAGCGGGGACTCGCTCCTACAATGAGCAGTTCTTC. The encoded protein is CASSYPRELAGTRSYNEQFF.